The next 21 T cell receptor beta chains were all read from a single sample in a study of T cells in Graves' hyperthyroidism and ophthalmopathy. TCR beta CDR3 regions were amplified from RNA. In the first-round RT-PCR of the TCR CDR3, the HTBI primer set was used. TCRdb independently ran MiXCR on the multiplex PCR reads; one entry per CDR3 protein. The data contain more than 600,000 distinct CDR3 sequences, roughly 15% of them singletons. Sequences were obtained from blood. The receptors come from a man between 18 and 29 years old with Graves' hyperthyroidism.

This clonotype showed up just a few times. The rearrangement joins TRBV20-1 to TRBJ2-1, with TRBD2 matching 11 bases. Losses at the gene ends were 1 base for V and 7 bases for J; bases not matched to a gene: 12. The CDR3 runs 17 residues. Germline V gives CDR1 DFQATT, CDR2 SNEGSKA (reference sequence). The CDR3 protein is CSARAFMTSGILNEQFF. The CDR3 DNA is TGCAGTGCTAGAGCCTTTATGACTAGCGGGATTTTAAATGAGCAGTTCTTC.

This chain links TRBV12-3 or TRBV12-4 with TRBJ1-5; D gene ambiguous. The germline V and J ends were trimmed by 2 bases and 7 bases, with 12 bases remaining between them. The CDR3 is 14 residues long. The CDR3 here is CASSLSQQIQPQHF. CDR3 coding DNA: TGTGCCAGCAGTTTATCCCAGCAGATCCAGCCCCAGCATTTT.

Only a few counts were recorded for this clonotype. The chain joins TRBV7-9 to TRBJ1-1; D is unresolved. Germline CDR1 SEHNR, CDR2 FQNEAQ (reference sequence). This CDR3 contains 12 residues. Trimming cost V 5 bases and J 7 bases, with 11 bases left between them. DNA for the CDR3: TGTGCCAGCAGCCGGGGTACCTTTGAAGCTTTCTTT. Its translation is CASSRGTFEAFF.

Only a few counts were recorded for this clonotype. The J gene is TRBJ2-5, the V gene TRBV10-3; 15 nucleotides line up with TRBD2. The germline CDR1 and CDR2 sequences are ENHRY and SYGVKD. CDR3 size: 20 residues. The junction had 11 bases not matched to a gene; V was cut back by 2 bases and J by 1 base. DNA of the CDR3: TGTGCCATCAGTGAGCCCCGTAGCTGGACTAGCGGGAGGGCCCAAGAGACCCAGTACTTC. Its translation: CAISEPRSWTSGRAQETQYF.

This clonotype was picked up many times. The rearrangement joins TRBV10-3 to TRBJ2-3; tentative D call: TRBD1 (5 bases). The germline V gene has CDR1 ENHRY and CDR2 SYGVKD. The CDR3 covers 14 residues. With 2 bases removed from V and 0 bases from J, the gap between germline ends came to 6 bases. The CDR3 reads CAISEDSSTDTQYF. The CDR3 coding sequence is TGTGCCATCAGTGAGGACAGTAGCACAGATACGCAGTATTTT.

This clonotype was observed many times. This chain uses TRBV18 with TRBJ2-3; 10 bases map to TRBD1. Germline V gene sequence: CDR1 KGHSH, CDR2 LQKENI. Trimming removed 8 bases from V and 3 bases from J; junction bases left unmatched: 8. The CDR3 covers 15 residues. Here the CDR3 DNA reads TGTGCCAGCAGCCCACGGACAGGGGGTACAGATACGCAGTATTTT. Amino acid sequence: CASSPRTGGTDTQYF.

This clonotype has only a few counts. Here the CDR3 reads CASSDVVGLGNTIYF. As DNA, the CDR3 is TGTGCCAGCAGTGATGTTGTGGGGCTAGGAAACACCATATATTTT. The V and J genes are TRBV2 and TRBJ1-3, with a possible D match to TRBD1 (5 bases). Germline assignment: CDR1 SNHLY and CDR2 FYNNEI. Trimming shortened V by 3 bases and J by 4 bases, and 13 bases separated the two germline ends. The CDR3 sequence is 15 residues long.

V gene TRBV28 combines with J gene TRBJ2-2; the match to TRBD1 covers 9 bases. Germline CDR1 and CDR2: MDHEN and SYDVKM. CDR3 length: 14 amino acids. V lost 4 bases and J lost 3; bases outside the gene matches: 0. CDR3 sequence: CASSWTGDTGELFF. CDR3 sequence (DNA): TGTGCCAGCAGTTGGACAGGGGACACCGGGGAGCTGTTTTTT.

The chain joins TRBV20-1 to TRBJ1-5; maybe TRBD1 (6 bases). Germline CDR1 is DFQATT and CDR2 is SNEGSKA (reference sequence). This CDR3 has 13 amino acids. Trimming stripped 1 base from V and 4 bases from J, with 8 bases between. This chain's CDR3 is CSARVGGNQPQHF. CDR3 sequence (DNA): TGCAGTGCTAGAGTAGGGGGGAATCAGCCCCAGCATTTT.

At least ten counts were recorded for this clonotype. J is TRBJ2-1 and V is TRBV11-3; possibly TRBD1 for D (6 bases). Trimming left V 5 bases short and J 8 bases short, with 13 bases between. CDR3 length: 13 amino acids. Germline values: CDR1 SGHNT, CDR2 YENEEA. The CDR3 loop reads CASSPRGWDEQFF. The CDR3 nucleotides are TGTGCCAGCAGCCCCAGGGGTTGGGATGAGCAGTTCTTC.

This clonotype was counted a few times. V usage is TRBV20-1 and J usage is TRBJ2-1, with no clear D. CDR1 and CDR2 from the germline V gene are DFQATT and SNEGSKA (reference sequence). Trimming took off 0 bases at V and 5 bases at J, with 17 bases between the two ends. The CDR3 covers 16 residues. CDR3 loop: CSARDPGYHVNNEQFF. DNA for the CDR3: TGCAGTGCTAGAGATCCTGGCTACCACGTCAACAATGAGCAGTTCTTC.

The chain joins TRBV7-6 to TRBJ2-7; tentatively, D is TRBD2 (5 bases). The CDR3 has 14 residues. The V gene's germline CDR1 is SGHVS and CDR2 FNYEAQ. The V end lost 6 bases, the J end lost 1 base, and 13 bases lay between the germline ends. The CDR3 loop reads CASRPRTGSYEQYF. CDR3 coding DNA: TGTGCCAGCAGACCCAGGACGGGATCCTACGAGCAGTACTTC.

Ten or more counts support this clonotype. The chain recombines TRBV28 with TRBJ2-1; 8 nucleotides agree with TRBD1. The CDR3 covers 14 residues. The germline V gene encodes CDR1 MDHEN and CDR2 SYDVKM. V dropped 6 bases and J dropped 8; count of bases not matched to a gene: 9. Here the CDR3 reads CASSTQGAKDEQFF. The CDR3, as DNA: TGTGCCAGCAGCACTCAGGGGGCGAAGGATGAGCAGTTCTTC.

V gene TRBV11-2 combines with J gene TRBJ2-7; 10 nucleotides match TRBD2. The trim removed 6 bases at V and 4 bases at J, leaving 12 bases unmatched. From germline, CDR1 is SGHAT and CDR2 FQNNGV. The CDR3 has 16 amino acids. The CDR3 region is CASRGTSGKNLYEQYF. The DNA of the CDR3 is TGTGCCAGCAGGGGTACTAGCGGGAAAAACCTATACGAGCAGTACTTC. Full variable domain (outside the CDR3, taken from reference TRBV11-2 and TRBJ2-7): EAGVAQSPRYKIIEKRQSVAFWCNPISGHATLYWYQQILGQGPKLLIQFQNNGVVDDSQLPKDRFSAERLKGVDSTLKIQPAKLEDSAVYLCASRGTSGKNLYEQYFGPGTRLTVT.

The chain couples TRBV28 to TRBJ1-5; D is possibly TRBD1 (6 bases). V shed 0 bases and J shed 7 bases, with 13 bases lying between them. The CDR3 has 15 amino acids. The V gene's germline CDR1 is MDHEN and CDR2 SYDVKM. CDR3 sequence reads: CASSLWGGGGQPQHF. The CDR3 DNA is TGTGCCAGCAGTTTATGGGGGGGGGGGGGCCAGCCCCAGCATTTT.

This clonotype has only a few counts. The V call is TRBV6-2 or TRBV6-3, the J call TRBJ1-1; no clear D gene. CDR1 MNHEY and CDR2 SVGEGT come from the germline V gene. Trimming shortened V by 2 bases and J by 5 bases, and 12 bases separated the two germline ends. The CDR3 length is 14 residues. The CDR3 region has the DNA TGTGCCAGCAGTTACGGTGCTAGTGCGACTGAAGCTTTCTTT. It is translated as CASSYGASATEAFF.

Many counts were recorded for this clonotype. The CDR3 region has the DNA TGTGCCACCAGTGATTTGATGGGGGCCCGTGAGACCCAGTACTTC. Its translation: CATSDLMGARETQYF. The chain has TRBV24-1 and TRBJ2-5; D may be TRBD1 (6 bases). Germline V gene sequence: CDR1 KGHDR, CDR2 SFDVKD. The CDR3 totals 15 residues. The V end was cut by 0 bases, the J end by 5 bases, with 12 bases between.

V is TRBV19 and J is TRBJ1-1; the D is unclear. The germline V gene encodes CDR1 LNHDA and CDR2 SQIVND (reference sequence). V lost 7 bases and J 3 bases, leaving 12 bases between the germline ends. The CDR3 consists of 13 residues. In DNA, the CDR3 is TGTGCCAGTAAGGCAGATCGGGACACTGAAGCTTTCTTT. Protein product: CASKADRDTEAFF.

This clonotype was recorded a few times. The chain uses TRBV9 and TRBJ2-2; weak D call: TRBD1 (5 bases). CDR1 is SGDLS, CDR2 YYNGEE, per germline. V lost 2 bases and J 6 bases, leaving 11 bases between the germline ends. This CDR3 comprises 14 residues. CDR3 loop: CASSVNLGAGELFF. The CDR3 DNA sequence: TGTGCCAGCAGCGTTAACCTAGGGGCCGGGGAGCTGTTTTTT.

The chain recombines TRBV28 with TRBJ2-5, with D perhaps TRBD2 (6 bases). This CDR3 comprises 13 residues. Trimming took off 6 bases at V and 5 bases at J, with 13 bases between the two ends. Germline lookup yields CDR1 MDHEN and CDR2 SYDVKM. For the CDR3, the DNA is TGTGCCAGCAGCGGCGGGGCGGGGGAGACCCAGTACTTC. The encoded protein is CASSGGAGETQYF.

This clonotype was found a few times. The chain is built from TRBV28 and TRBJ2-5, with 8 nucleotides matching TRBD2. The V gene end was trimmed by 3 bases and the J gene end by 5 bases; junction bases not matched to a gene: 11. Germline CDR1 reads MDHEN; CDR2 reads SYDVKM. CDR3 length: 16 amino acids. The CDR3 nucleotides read TGTGCCAGCAGTTTGACGGGAGGGCTGTTGAGGGAGACCCAGTACTTC. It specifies CASSLTGGLLRETQYF.